This TCR beta chain originates from a study of cytomegalovirus exposure and HLA in healthy donors. Study-wide results and caveats: Links to common viral pathogens appeared, in a later analysis, for several of the most significant clusters. An analysis that was carried out later associated 15,000 to 20,000 TCR beta sequences with HLA alleles at 0.05 false discovery rate. Associated with cytomegalovirus, according to the listing, were around 170 TCR beta chains.

Vbeta (60) and Jbeta (13) primers were used in the PCR. Libraries were prepared by immunoSEQ multiplex PCR; TCRdb keeps only in-frame clonotypes and omits some of them. The table shows approximately 210,000 clones, with over 75% occurring only once. Comments on this clone: Its specificity is unknown.

Sequenced: PBMCs. The clonotype was recovered from a man younger than 30 in good health and CMV-seronegative.

CDR3 coding DNA: TGCGCCAGCAGCCAAAGCAGGGATTCGGAGACCCAGTACTTC. Encoded protein: CASSQSRDSETQYF. The genes are TRBV4-1 and TRBJ2-5, with D perhaps TRBD1 (5 bases). The CDR3 is 14 amino acids. Germline CDR1 MGHRA, CDR2 YSYEKL. The V end was cut by 2 bases, the J end by 5 bases, with 12 bases between.